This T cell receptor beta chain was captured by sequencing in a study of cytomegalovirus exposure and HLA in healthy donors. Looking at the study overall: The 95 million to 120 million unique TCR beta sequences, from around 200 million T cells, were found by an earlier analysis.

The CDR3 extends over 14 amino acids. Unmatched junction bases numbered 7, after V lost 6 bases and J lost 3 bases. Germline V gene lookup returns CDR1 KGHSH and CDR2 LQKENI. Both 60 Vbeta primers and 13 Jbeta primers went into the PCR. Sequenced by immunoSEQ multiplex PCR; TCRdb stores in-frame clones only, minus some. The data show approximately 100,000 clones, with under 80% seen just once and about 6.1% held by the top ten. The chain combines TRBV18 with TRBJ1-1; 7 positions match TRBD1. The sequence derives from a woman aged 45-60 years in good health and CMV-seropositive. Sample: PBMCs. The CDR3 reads CASSPTGDYTEAFF. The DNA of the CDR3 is TGTGCCAGCTCCCCCACAGGGGACTACACTGAAGCTTTCTTT. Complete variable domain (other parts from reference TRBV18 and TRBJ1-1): NAGVMQNPRHLVRRRGQEARLRCSPMKGHSHVYWYRQLPEEGLKFMVYLQKENIIDESGMPKERFSAEFPKEGPSILRIQQVVRGDSAAYFCASSPTGDYTEAFFGQGTRLTVV.